Listed here are 25 T cell receptor beta chains from one sample, sequenced in a study of cytomegalovirus exposure and HLA in healthy donors. The study ran its PCR with 60 Vbeta and 13 Jbeta primers. Only in-frame clones appear in the TCRdb table, and some are missing; sequencing was by immunoSEQ multiplex PCR. The top ten clones hold around 2.5% of a sample with 150,000 or so clones, 80% of them seen once. Sequencing was performed on PBMCs. These receptors were collected from a man aged 50-59 years in good health and CMV-seronegative.

V and J are TRBV28 and TRBJ2-7, with D possibly TRBD1 on 6 matching bases. Germline lookup yields CDR1 MDHEN and CDR2 SYDVKM. V was clipped by 8 bases and J by 5 bases, with 13 bases between them. The CDR3 consists of 12 residues. Here the CDR3 DNA reads TGTGCCAGCGGGGACATCTTCCACGAGCAGTACTTC. Amino acids: CASGDIFHEQYF.

In its sample, this clone was seen once. The CDR3 protein is CASSDDGTYEQYF. The CDR3 region has the DNA TGTGCCAGCAGCGACGACGGGACCTACGAGCAGTACTTC. The J gene is TRBJ2-7, the V gene TRBV2, with a weak D call TRBD2 (5 bases). V dropped 6 bases and J dropped 2 bases, with 11 bases sitting between them. The CDR3 totals 13 residues. Looked up from germline, CDR1 is SNHLY and CDR2 is FYNNEI. Complete variable domain (other parts from reference TRBV2 and TRBJ2-7): EPEVTQTPSHQVTQMGQEVILRCVPISNHLYFYWYRQILGQKVEFLVSFYNNEISEKSEIFDDQFSVERPDGSNFTLKIRSTKLEDSAMYFCASSDDGTYEQYFGPGTRLTVT.

DNA for the CDR3: TGTGCCAGCAGCCCGAAACGAGACAGGATGTACGAGCAGTACTTC. As protein: CASSPKRDRMYEQYF. V is TRBV7-2 and J is TRBJ2-7, with TRBD1 as a possible D gene (6 bases). The CDR3 has 15 amino acids. CDR1 is SGHTA, CDR2 FQGNSA, per germline. The V end was cut by 5 bases, the J end by 4 bases, with 18 bases between.

This chain joins TRBV5-1 and TRBJ2-3; no reliable D call. Trimming stripped 7 bases from V and 4 bases from J, with 10 bases between. Germline CDR1 SGHRS, CDR2 YFSETQ. CDR3 length: 12 residues. The chain's CDR3 is CASGSGSDTQYF. The CDR3 region has the DNA TGCGCCAGCGGGTCGGGTTCAGATACGCAGTATTTT.

The J gene is TRBJ1-4, the V gene TRBV7-3, with D tentatively TRBD1 (6 bases). The CDR3 spans 17 residues. The germline gives CDR1 SGHTA, CDR2 FQGTGA. V dropped 5 bases and J dropped 0 bases, with 16 bases sitting between them. The CDR3 spells CASSPIRTAATNEKLFF. CDR3 bases: TGTGCCAGCAGCCCCATTAGGACAGCTGCAACTAATGAAAAACTGTTTTTT. Looking up the rest from reference TRBV7-3 and TRBJ1-4 gives the full variable domain: GAGVSQTPSNKVTEKGKYVELRCDPISGHTALYWYRQSLGQGPEFLIYFQGTGAADDSGLPNDRFFAVRPEGSVSTLKIQRTERGDSAVYLCASSPIRTAATNEKLFFGSGTQLSVL.

The rearrangement uses TRBV7-3 and TRBJ2-1; 8 nucleotides agree with TRBD2. The CDR3 covers 13 residues. The trim removed 1 base at V and 10 bases at J, leaving 3 bases unmatched. In germline, CDR1 is SGHTA, CDR2 FQGTGA. CDR3 sequence: CASSLSIAGEQFF. The CDR3 DNA follows: TGTGCCAGCAGCTTAAGTATAGCGGGAGAGCAGTTCTTC.

The genes are TRBV7-9 and TRBJ1-1; tentative D call: TRBD1 (6 bases). The CDR3 contains 14 residues. Germline assignment: CDR1 SEHNR and CDR2 FQNEAQ (reference sequence). The V gene lost 5 bases and the J gene lost 2 bases, with 12 bases spanning the gap. The CDR3 here is CASSPTTGNTEAFF. Written as DNA, the CDR3 is TGTGCCAGCAGCCCTACGACAGGCAACACTGAAGCTTTCTTT. The variable domain in full, with the rest retrieved from reference TRBV7-9 and TRBJ1-1, is DTGVSQNPRHKITKRGQNVTFRCDPISEHNRLYWYRQTLGQGPEFLTYFQNEAQLEKSRLLSDRFSAERPKGSFSTLEIQRTEQGDSAMYLCASSPTTGNTEAFFGQGTRLTVV.

This sequence joins TRBV6-1 and TRBJ2-5; the match to TRBD1 covers 8 bases. This CDR3 has 13 residues. CDR1 MNHNS and CDR2 SASEGT come from the germline V gene. Trimming cost V 8 bases and J 5 bases; bases outside gene matches: 7. Here the CDR3 reads CASAWTGLETQYF. The CDR3 coding sequence is TGTGCCAGCGCGTGGACAGGGTTGGAGACCCAGTACTTC.

This clone was detected only once. This sequence joins TRBV5-1 and TRBJ2-7; possible D gene TRBD1, 6 bases. CDR3 length: 17 amino acids. Looked up from germline, CDR1 is SGHRS and CDR2 is YFSETQ. The V and J ends lost 4 bases and 2 bases respectively, with 22 bases between them. In DNA form, the CDR3 reads TGCGCCAGCAGCCTACACCCTAGGCCAGGGGCCGCCTACGAGCAGTACTTC. Translated: CASSLHPRPGAAYEQYF.

In the case of this clone: Other DNA sequences in this specimen translate into the identical CDR3. The V call is TRBV2, the J call TRBJ1-5; 9 bases map to TRBD1. V shed 5 bases and J 4 bases; nucleotides not matched to a gene: 3. This CDR3 spans 14 amino acids. Germline CDR1 is SNHLY and CDR2 is FYNNEI. The CDR3 reads CASSQTGGNQPQHF. In nucleotides, the CDR3 is TGTGCCAGCAGTCAGACAGGGGGGAATCAGCCCCAGCATTTT.

This clone was observed once. This chain's CDR3 is CASSLGPGLAGSTDTQYF. Written as DNA, the CDR3 is TGCGCCAGCAGCTTGGGGCCGGGACTAGCAGGTAGCACAGATACGCAGTATTTT. The V call is TRBV5-1, the J call TRBJ2-3, with 9 bases fitting TRBD2. Germline V gene lookup returns CDR1 SGHRS and CDR2 YFSETQ. The junction had 8 bases not matched to a gene; V was cut back by 0 bases and J by 0 bases. CDR3 length equals 18 residues.

J is TRBJ1-2 and V is TRBV23-1; D is perhaps TRBD1 (6 bases). TRBV23-1 counts as an open reading frame of uncertain function. This CDR3 has 17 amino acids. Trimming stripped 3 bases from V and 2 bases from J, with 19 bases between. The DNA for the CDR3 is TGCGCCAGCAGTCATCGACGACCCAGGGGTTCAAACTATGGCTACACCTTC. As protein: CASSHRRPRGSNYGYTF.

The CDR3 DNA sequence: TGTGCCAGCAGCCGTGGTTGGGCGGGCAACACTGAAGCTTTCTTT. This codes for CASSRGWAGNTEAFF. This chain joins TRBV7-2 and TRBJ1-1; no clear D. From germline, CDR1 is SGHTA and CDR2 FQGNSA. Trimming shortened V by 5 bases and J by 2 bases, and 15 bases separated the two germline ends. The CDR3 consists of 15 residues.

The V and J genes are TRBV29-1 and TRBJ2-7; tentatively, D is TRBD2 (5 bases). Looked up from germline, CDR1 is SQVTM and CDR2 is ANQGSEA. V lost 2 bases and J lost 1, with 15 bases in between. The CDR3 consists of 15 residues. The CDR3: CSVESAAPGSYEQYF. CDR3 DNA sequence: TGCAGCGTTGAATCCGCAGCACCGGGGTCCTACGAGCAGTACTTC.

The J gene is TRBJ1-5, the V gene TRBV27; D unresolved. CDR3 length: 15 residues. V lost 1 base and J 0 bases, leaving 7 bases between the germline ends. Germline V lookup: CDR1 MNHEY, CDR2 SMNVEV (reference sequence). Here the CDR3 DNA reads TGTGCCAGCAGTTTATTACAGTCTAGCAATCAGCCCCAGCATTTT. The encoded protein is CASSLLQSSNQPQHF.

V gene TRBV6-4 combines with J gene TRBJ2-3, with a tentative D call TRBD1 (5 bases). V was clipped by 0 bases and J by 4 bases, with 11 bases between them. Germline CDR1 reads MRHNA; CDR2 reads SNTAGT. The CDR3 sequence is 15 residues long. CDR3 DNA sequence: TGTGCCAGCAGTGACTCTGGCAGGGCTTCAGATACGCAGTATTTT. Translating it yields CASSDSGRASDTQYF.

V and J are TRBV5-5 and TRBJ1-5; 9 bases fit TRBD1. CDR3 size: 15 residues. The V gene end was trimmed by 0 bases and the J gene end by 3 bases; junction bases not matched to a gene: 1. The germline V gene has CDR1 SGHKS and CDR2 YYEKEE (reference sequence). DNA of the CDR3: TGTGCCAGCAGCTTGGGGACAGGGGCCAATCAGCCCCAGCATTTT. Its protein is CASSLGTGANQPQHF.

A word on this clone: The sample has other DNA sequences that encode this CDR3 too. The rearrangement uses TRBV5-1 and TRBJ2-2, with 9 bases identical to TRBD1. Germline V gene lookup returns CDR1 SGHRS and CDR2 YFSETQ. CDR3 length: 15 amino acids. J was trimmed by 3 bases and V by 0 bases; bases with no gene match: 0. The CDR3 is CASSLGTGDTGELFF. The CDR3 bases are TGCGCCAGCAGCTTGGGGACAGGGGACACCGGGGAGCTGTTTTTT.

The V call is TRBV11-2, the J call TRBJ2-7; D is ambiguous. The ends were cut back, 4 bases at V and 6 bases at J, with 7 bases in the middle. This CDR3 region has 11 residues. Germline V gives CDR1 SGHAT, CDR2 FQNNGV. The CDR3 DNA reads as TGTGCCAGCAGCTCAGCGTTCGAGCAGTACTTC. Encoded protein: CASSSAFEQYF. The complete variable domain, with remaining parts taken from reference TRBV11-2 and TRBJ2-7, reads EAGVAQSPRYKIIEKRQSVAFWCNPISGHATLYWYQQILGQGPKLLIQFQNNGVVDDSQLPKDRFSAERLKGVDSTLKIQPAKLEDSAVYLCASSSAFEQYFGPGTRLTVT.

This clone showed up just a few times. The rearrangement links TRBV19 to TRBJ1-1, with D perhaps TRBD1 (6 bases). This CDR3 contains 16 residues. V was cut by 5 bases and J by 5 bases, with 21 bases left in between. The V gene's germline CDR1 is LNHDA and CDR2 SQIVND (reference sequence). CDR3 region: CASSAEDSTLRTEAFF. The CDR3 nucleotides read TGTGCCAGTAGTGCTGAGGACAGTACCTTGAGGACTGAAGCTTTCTTT. The full variable domain, completed using reference TRBV19 and TRBJ1-1, is DGGITQSPKYLFRKEGQNVTLSCEQNLNHDAMYWYRQDPGQGLRLIYYSQIVNDFQKGDIAEGYSVSREKKESFPLTVTSAQKNPTAFYLCASSAEDSTLRTEAFFGQGTRLTVV.

J is TRBJ2-3 and V is TRBV7-3; D unresolved. CDR1 is SGHTA and CDR2 is FQGTGA in the germline V gene. The CDR3 spans 15 residues. The germline V and J ends were trimmed by 2 bases and 7 bases, with 16 bases remaining between them. CDR3 residues: CASSLDVAGANTQYF. CDR3 in DNA: TGTGCCAGCAGCTTAGATGTCGCCGGAGCTAATACGCAGTATTTT.

The chain is built from TRBV4-1 and TRBJ1-1; no clear D gene. CDR3 length: 13 amino acids. Per germline, CDR1 MGHRA and CDR2 YSYEKL. Trimming cost V 4 bases and J 2 bases, with 8 bases left between them. The CDR3: CASSRADNTEAFF. The CDR3 bases are TGCGCCAGCAGCCGGGCAGACAACACTGAAGCTTTCTTT.

The chain employs TRBV2 and TRBJ2-5; 7 nucleotides align to TRBD1. V was clipped by 6 bases and J by 2 bases; unmatched bases: 12. There are 16 residues in the CDR3. Germline V gene lookup returns CDR1 SNHLY and CDR2 FYNNEI. The CDR3: CASRYRDSRTQETQYF. The CDR3 region has the DNA TGTGCCAGCAGGTACCGGGACAGTAGGACTCAAGAGACCCAGTACTTC.

CDR3 protein: CASSLVAGGYPGYTF. The CDR3 DNA reads as TGTGCCAGCAGCTTGGTCGCAGGGGGTTATCCGGGCTACACCTTC. This sequence joins TRBV5-8 and TRBJ1-2, with 7 bases fitting TRBD1. Germline trimming cut 0 bases from V and 8 bases from J; bases unmatched to any gene: 10. This CDR3 contains 15 residues. CDR1 is SGHTS, CDR2 YDEGEE, per germline. The complete variable domain, with remaining parts taken from reference TRBV5-8 and TRBJ1-2, reads EAGVTQSPTHLIKTRGQQATLRCSPISGHTSVYWYQQALGLGLQFLLWYDEGEERNRGNFPPRFSGRQFPNYSSELNVNALELEDSALYLCASSLVAGGYPGYTFGSGTRLTVV.

The V gene is TRBV6-5, the J gene TRBJ2-3; 7 bases agree with TRBD2. CDR1 MNHEY and CDR2 SVGAGI come from the germline V gene. CDR3 length: 13 amino acids. J lost 3 bases, V lost 6 bases, and 3 bases had no gene match. CDR3 sequence (DNA): TGTGCCAGCAGGGCGGGAGTTACAGATACGCAGTATTTT. This codes for CASRAGVTDTQYF.